The subject of this entry is one T cell receptor beta chain. Its antigen is currently unknown. Data came from immunoSEQ multiplex PCR; TCRdb stores just in-frame clones and leaves some out. The data contain 13,000 or so clones, approximately 71% of them singletons. The sample is drawn from a study of CD4+ T cells in melanoma. Study results and limitations: CD8+ T cell, macrophage and B cell function reportedly correlated with neoantigen-specific CD4+ T cells.

The V gene's germline CDR1 is MGHRA and CDR2 YSYEKL. CDR3 size: 15 residues. The V end lost 3 bases, the J end lost 1 base, and 9 bases lay between the germline ends. Sequences were obtained from cells from a culture (not recorded whether cultured in vitro). The TCR originated in a human donor with melanoma. The genes are TRBV4-1 and TRBJ2-2; D remains unclear. The CDR3 is CASSHHGMNTGELFF. Here the CDR3 DNA reads TGCGCCAGCAGCCACCACGGAATGAACACCGGGGAGCTGTTTTTT.